This TCR beta chain appears in the sequencing data of a study of T-cell reconstitution after alpha-beta-depleted transplantation in children. Preparation of the TCRbeta library was carried out with unique molecular identifiers. TCRdb re-called the PCR reads through MiXCR, storing one row per CDR3 protein. The sample comprises about 980,000 distinct CDR3 sequences, about 26% of which are singletons, and roughly 30% rests with the top ten. In this sample, this clonotype turned up a few times. The antigen is unknown. Germline V gene data show CDR1 as SGHNT and CDR2 as YENEEA. The ends lost 2 bases at V and 13 bases at J; junction bases unmatched: 8. This CDR3 spans 14 amino acids. Study-wide results and limits: Newly produced T cells mostly accounted for T-cell counts and diversity one year post-transplant. Where alpha-beta T cells came from about two months after transplant was reportedly several hundred expanded graft clones.

The source material was PBMCs, mostly from graft donor cells, sampled 360 days after TCRalphabeta/CD19-depleted stem cell transplant. This sequence joins TRBV11-3 and TRBJ2-1, with 10 bases lining up with TRBD2. This TCR was recovered from a boy younger than two who had a stem cell transplant for SCID, so the T cells may come from the graft donor. The CDR3 is CASSLLAGGPHQFF. CDR3 coding DNA: TGTGCCAGCAGCTTATTAGCGGGGGGCCCTCATCAGTTCTTC.